This T cell receptor (beta chain) was recovered during a study of blood T cell repertoires in COVID-19 (TCRdb year 2020). Regarding the complete study: Samples covering the acute and convalescent phases of COVID-19 were provided by collaborators in the United States, Italy and Spain. Samples came from the ongoing ImmuneRACE study (first 160 participants) plus 1,254 subjects from 6 global collaborators. Where available, HLA class I and class II types were taken from metadata supplied by the sample provider and were not determined by assay-based typing. Deeply sampled blood TCRbeta repertoires from subjects exposed to, actively infected with, or recovered from COVID-19 were included in the dataset. Nearly every sample came with metadata listing a de-identified subject ID, COVID-19 status, age in years and sex. The material from the prospective study consisted of cDNA or gDNA derived from T cells, B-cell-depleted T cells, or PBMCs. The repertoires were made available in a free public database intended to serve as a resource for research on the immune response to SARS-CoV-2.

Comment on this clone: Its cognate antigen has yet to be identified. No base quality values were provided; no much bigger clone lies one nucleotide off.

The study at large found these results: The amount of clinical and demographic metadata varied by source and participant and was provided uncurated.

TCRbeta CDR3 regions were amplified from genomic DNA by means of the immunoSEQ Assay, a bias-controlled multiplex PCR. The study's own analysis went as follows. Within the assay, amplification of reference gene primers was used to estimate how many nucleated cells each sample contained. To quantify the absolute abundance of each unique TCRbeta CDR3 rearrangement, sequence reads were collapsed and filtered. For each sample, productive Simpson clonality was calculated as the square root of Simpson's diversity index across productive rearrangements. In TCRdb, the immuneACCESS table is reduced to in-frame sequences with V and J assigned. These tables do not hold every clone; where another copy was compared, an unresolved V gene accounts for under half, and the others remain unexplained. The D gene and trimming were derived from the DNA, and the V and J assignments and clone size from that table. For this sample the table gives about 59,000 clones, of which roughly 85% were detected only once. The ten largest make up approximately 20% of the sample.

Each collaborating institution followed its own protocols to collect whole blood in K2EDTA tubes. For TCRbeta analysis, collaborators shipped samples in one of three forms: frozen whole blood, isolated PBMCs, or DNA extracted from either of those sample types. V trim: 5 bases; J trim: 1 base; unmatched bases: 12. Reading the germline V gene (reference sequence) gives CDR1 MNHNY and CDR2 SVGAGI. Including the terminal cysteine and phenylalanine, the CDR3 comprises 17 residues. The read is trimmed to its CDR3 DNA, 51 bases read in frame from base 1. What was sequenced was peripheral blood. The clonotype was recovered from a human donor in a cohort sampled during active COVID-19. The V gene is TRBV6-6 and the J gene is TRBJ2-5; 8 bases in between match TRBD2. The CDR3 amino acid sequence is: CASSRAIVAGIQETQYF. Here is the DNA: TGTGCCAGCAGTCGGGCAATAGTAGCGGGGATCCAAGAGACCCAGTACTTC.